The source of this T cell receptor (beta chain) is a study of shared clonotypes between healthy human individuals. V was cut by 8 bases and J by 3 bases, with 5 bases left in between. CDR1 is ENHRY and CDR2 is SYGVKD in the germline V gene. The CDR3 is 11 residues long. Repertoires were generated with immunoSEQ multiplex PCR, while TCRdb's copy carries only in-frame clones and drops some. The sample has about 380,000 clones; about 96% are singletons. The V gene is TRBV10-3, the J gene TRBJ1-3; D uncertain. The clonotype comes from a man younger than 45 in good health. Sequences were obtained from memory CD8+ T cells sorted from blood. Subset denoted: CD45RO+ cells pooled with CCR7-negative TemRA cells. CDR3 protein: CAISNGNTIYF. CDR3 sequence (DNA): TGTGCCATCTCTAATGGAAACACCATATATTTT.